The 29 T cell receptor beta chains listed next were all sequenced from one sample in a study of blood T cell repertoires in COVID-19. Some clones are missing from TCRdb's copy, which holds only in-frame ones; the method was immunoSEQ multiplex PCR. The sample has roughly 26,000 clones; around 66% are singletons. Material for sequencing was peripheral blood. The receptors come from a man in his fifties or sixties with active or convalescent COVID-19.

The rearrangement joins TRBV9 to TRBJ2-1, with a weak D call TRBD1 (5 bases). Germline CDR1 and CDR2: SGDLS and YYNGEE. Between the trimmed V and J ends, which lost 2 bases and 8 bases, there was a span of 17 bases. There are 15 residues in the CDR3. CDR3 in amino acids: CASSVGHKGVDEQFF. The CDR3, as DNA: TGTGCCAGCAGCGTCGGACATAAAGGGGTCGATGAGCAGTTCTTC.

The chain links TRBV19 to TRBJ2-1, with 10 positions matching TRBD2. Germline CDR1 LNHDA, CDR2 SQIVND (reference sequence). J was trimmed by 6 bases and V by 9 bases; bases with no gene match: 23. The CDR3 covers 19 residues. The CDR3 DNA reads as TGTGCCAGCGGCGGGGGAAGTCTAGCGGGAGTTGGGTCTGCCAATGAGCAGTTCTTC. It is translated as CASGGGSLAGVGSANEQFF.

This chain uses TRBV5-6 with TRBJ2-3; D perhaps matches TRBD2 (8 bases). The CDR3 spans 15 residues. Trimming left V 6 bases short and J 0 bases short, with 14 bases between. Germline CDR1 SGHDT, CDR2 YYEEEE. The CDR3 region is CASKGASGSTDTQYF. The CDR3 bases are TGTGCCAGCAAGGGGGCTAGCGGGAGCACAGATACGCAGTATTTT.

By share, this clone ranks as medium-sized (0.01 to 0.1%). The V and J genes are TRBV10-3 and TRBJ2-3; 7 bases match TRBD2. The length of the CDR3 is 18 residues. V was pared by 2 bases and J by 0 bases, with 11 bases of the junction left unmatched. Germline V gene lookup returns CDR1 ENHRY and CDR2 SYGVKD. CDR3 protein: CAISEIVRSGASTDTQYF. The CDR3 DNA reads TGTGCCATCAGTGAGATAGTTCGCAGCGGGGCTAGCACAGATACGCAGTATTTT.

A few counts support this clone. V gene TRBV14 combines with J gene TRBJ2-7; 7 bases line up with TRBD1. This CDR3 comprises 15 residues. Trimming at V came to 0 bases and at J to 4 bases, leaving 6 bases not matched to a gene. Germline lookup yields CDR1 SGHDN and CDR2 FVKESK. The DNA for the CDR3 is TGTGCCAGCAGCCAAGACTGGACAGGTCGATACGAGCAGTACTTC. Residues: CASSQDWTGRYEQYF. The full variable domain, in which reference TRBV14 and TRBJ2-7 provide the parts outside the CDR3, is EAGVTQFPSHSVIEKGQTVTLRCDPISGHDNLYWYRRVMGKEIKFLLHFVKESKQDESGMPNNRFLAERTGGTYSTLKVQPAELEDSGVYFCASSQDWTGRYEQYFGPGTRLTVT.

A single count supports this clone. This chain uses TRBV7-9 with TRBJ1-4; D might be TRBD1 (5 bases). V lost 5 bases and J 2 bases, leaving 15 bases between the germline ends. CDR3 length: 16 amino acids. CDR1 SEHNR and CDR2 FQNEAQ come from the germline V gene (reference sequence). In nucleotides, the CDR3 is TGTGCCAGCAGCAATAGCAGGGTTTGGACTAATGAAAAACTGTTTTTT. This translates into CASSNSRVWTNEKLFF.

This rearrangement joins TRBV5-8 to TRBJ1-6, with 9 bases aligning to TRBD1. The germline V gene has CDR1 SGHTS and CDR2 YDEGEE. The CDR3 contains 17 residues. The V segment lost 4 bases and the J segment 6 bases; nucleotides outside the gene matches: 11. DNA of the CDR3: TGTGCCAGCAGCCGAGGGACAGGGTTGACGGCTAATTCACCCCTCCACTTT. Translated, it gives CASSRGTGLTANSPLHF.

This rearrangement joins TRBV6-2 or TRBV6-3 to TRBJ2-5; D might be TRBD2 (6 bases). Trimming cost V 5 bases and J 2 bases, with 15 bases left between them. In germline, CDR1 is MNHEY, CDR2 SVGEGT. CDR3 length equals 15 residues. CDR3 protein: CASSTGTGIQETQYF. In DNA form, the CDR3 reads TGTGCCAGCAGTACCGGGACTGGGATTCAAGAGACCCAGTACTTC.

The chain carries TRBV19 and TRBJ1-2, with D maybe TRBD1 (6 bases). V lost 5 bases and J 4 bases, leaving 17 bases between the germline ends. CDR3 length: 15 residues. Germline V gene sequence: CDR1 LNHDA, CDR2 SQIVND (reference sequence). The CDR3 nucleotides read TGTGCCAGTAGTTCAACGACAGGCGGAGGCTATGGCTACACCTTC. This codes for CASSSTTGGGYGYTF.

This clone was picked up a small number of times. V usage is TRBV7-8 and J usage is TRBJ2-4; D perhaps matches TRBD2 (6 bases). The CDR3 sequence is 18 residues long. V lost 1 base and J lost 2, with 18 bases in between. Germline V gene lookup returns CDR1 SGHVS and CDR2 FQNEAQ. The CDR3 loop is CASSLEFGIGRTKNIQYF. As DNA, the CDR3 is TGTGCCAGCAGCTTAGAGTTTGGTATAGGGAGGACCAAAAACATTCAGTACTTC.

The chain employs TRBV6-5 and TRBJ2-7; TRBD2 agrees at 9 bases. Germline CDR1 and CDR2: MNHEY and SVGAGI. The V segment lost 6 bases and the J segment 4 bases; nucleotides outside the gene matches: 1. The CDR3 loop spans 12 amino acids. This CDR3 reads CASRAGGYEQYF. The CDR3 nucleotides read TGTGCCAGCAGAGCGGGGGGTTACGAGCAGTACTTC.

The table lists this clone with a count of one. The chain is built from TRBV5-1 and TRBJ1-2, with a weak D call TRBD1 (6 bases). This CDR3 has 14 amino acids. The V gene's germline CDR1 is SGHRS and CDR2 YFSETQ. The V end lost 6 bases, the J end lost 5 bases, and 17 bases lay between the germline ends. The CDR3 nucleotides are TGCGCCAGCAAAGGAATCCGCCAGGGGTATGGCTACACCTTC. This gives the protein CASKGIRQGYGYTF.

The chain couples TRBV11-3 to TRBJ2-1, with 10 nucleotides matching TRBD2. Germline loops: CDR1 SGHNT, CDR2 YENEEA. V lost 3 bases and J lost 4; bases outside the gene matches: 9. This CDR3 spans 17 amino acids. The CDR3 here is CASSLGLAGVGYNEQFF. The CDR3 region has the DNA TGTGCCAGCAGCTTGGGGCTAGCGGGAGTGGGATACAATGAGCAGTTCTTC.

The DNA for the CDR3 is TGTGCCAGTACACTTGCGGGCTCCTACGAGCAGTACTTC. This encodes CASTLAGSYEQYF. The rearrangement joins TRBV3-1 (or the pseudogene TRBV3-2) to TRBJ2-7, with D possibly TRBD2 on 5 matching bases. V was clipped by 9 bases and J by 0 bases, with 12 bases between them. CDR3 size: 13 residues. Per germline, CDR1 LGHDT and CDR2 YNNKEL (reference sequence).

By its share, this clone is large. The V gene is TRBV6-6, the J gene TRBJ1-6; no clear D gene. This CDR3 comprises 13 residues. Trimming removed 7 bases at V and 7 bases at J, with 11 bases between. Germline V lookup: CDR1 MNHNY, CDR2 SVGAGI (reference sequence). The CDR3 region is CASIPHTNSPLHF. The CDR3 coding sequence is TGTGCCAGCATCCCACACACCAATTCACCCCTCCACTTT.

The chain employs TRBV11-2 and TRBJ1-6; the D is unclear. In germline, CDR1 is SGHAT, CDR2 FQNNGV. The CDR3 totals 13 residues. V was pared by 3 bases and J by 6 bases, with 6 bases between. The CDR3 region has the DNA TGTGCCAGCAGCTTGGAGCCTAATTCACCCCTCCACTTT. The encoded protein is CASSLEPNSPLHF.

This chain joins TRBV10-2 and TRBJ1-2, with D unresolved. Germline V gene lookup returns CDR1 WSHSY and CDR2 SAAADI. This CDR3 is built from 14 residues. The V end was cut by 0 bases, the J end by 4 bases, with 9 bases between. The CDR3: CASSESAGFYGYTF. CDR3 nucleotide sequence: TGCGCCAGCAGTGAGTCTGCGGGGTTCTATGGCTACACCTTC.

The V gene is TRBV2, the J gene TRBJ1-4; D not resolved. The V gene's germline CDR1 is SNHLY and CDR2 FYNNEI. V was clipped by 10 bases and J by 8 bases, with 17 bases between them. CDR3 size: 13 residues. As DNA, the CDR3 is TGTGCCATGACTGGGAGTGAGTTAGAAAAACTGTTTTTT. It encodes CAMTGSELEKLFF. Together with reference TRBV2 and TRBJ1-4, the CDR3 gives the full variable domain: EPEVTQTPSHQVTQMGQEVILRCVPISNHLYFYWYRQILGQKVEFLVSFYNNEISEKSEIFDDQFSVERPDGSNFTLKIRSTKLEDSAMYFCAMTGSELEKLFFGSGTQLSVL.

V gene TRBV5-1 combines with J gene TRBJ2-1; 11 nucleotides match TRBD2. CDR3 length equals 15 residues. Germline V gene data show CDR1 as SGHRS and CDR2 as YFSETQ. Germline trimming cut 4 bases from V and 3 bases from J; bases unmatched to any gene: 3. The CDR3 is CASSGGLAVYNEQFF. The CDR3 nucleotides read TGCGCCAGCAGCGGGGGACTAGCGGTCTACAATGAGCAGTTCTTC. The full variable domain, in which reference TRBV5-1 and TRBJ2-1 provide the parts outside the CDR3, is KAGVTQTPRYLIKTRGQQVTLSCSPISGHRSVSWYQQTPGQGLQFLFEYFSETQRNKGNFPGRFSGRQFSNSRSEMNVSTLELGDSALYLCASSGGLAVYNEQFFGPGTRLTVL.

The V gene is TRBV5-8, the J gene TRBJ1-3; the match to TRBD1 covers 9 bases. V shed 4 bases and J 4 bases; nucleotides not matched to a gene: 3. The CDR3 has 14 amino acids. Per germline, CDR1 SGHTS and CDR2 YDEGEE. CDR3 sequence (DNA): TGTGCCAGCAGCGTCGGGACAGGGGGAAACACCATATATTTT. As protein: CASSVGTGGNTIYF.

V gene TRBV13 combines with J gene TRBJ1-1; TRBD1 is a possible D gene (6 bases). The germline V and J ends were trimmed by 5 bases and 2 bases, with 12 bases remaining between them. CDR1 PRHDT and CDR2 FYEKMQ come from the germline V gene (reference sequence). CDR3 length: 14 amino acids. CDR3 sequence: CASSLGGQNTEAFF. The CDR3 bases are TGTGCCAGCAGCCTTGGGGGACAAAACACTGAAGCTTTCTTT. Together with reference TRBV13 and TRBJ1-1, the CDR3 gives the full variable domain: AAGVIQSPRHLIKEKRETATLKCYPIPRHDTVYWYQQGPGQDPQFLISFYEKMQSDKGSIPDRFSAQQFSDYHSELNMSSLELGDSALYFCASSLGGQNTEAFFGQGTRLTVV.

This chain connects TRBV3-1 (or the pseudogene TRBV3-2) to TRBJ1-1; 7 bases are shared with TRBD1. Per germline, CDR1 LGHDT and CDR2 YNNKEL (reference sequence). The CDR3 covers 13 residues. V lost 2 bases and J lost 9; bases outside the gene matches: 6. This CDR3 is CASSQRGTDQAFF. DNA for the CDR3: TGTGCCAGCAGCCAACGGGGGACAGACCAAGCTTTCTTT.

The V call is TRBV5-5, the J call TRBJ2-2; 9 bases are shared with TRBD1. V lost 5 bases to trimming and J lost 6 bases; unmatched junction nucleotides: 11. The CDR3 totals 16 residues. The germline CDR1 and CDR2 sequences are SGHKS and YYEKEE (reference sequence). CDR3 loop: CASSLIGTGLPGELFF. CDR3 nucleotides: TGTGCCAGCAGTCTAATTGGGACAGGGCTCCCCGGGGAGCTGTTTTTT.

This rearrangement joins TRBV3-1 (or the pseudogene TRBV3-2) to TRBJ1-2; no definite D call. The CDR3 consists of 13 residues. Germline-derived CDR1 and CDR2 are LGHDT and YNNKEL (reference sequence). The V end lost 3 bases, the J end lost 8 bases, and 13 bases lay between the germline ends. CDR3: CASSHRGGGGYTF. CDR3 DNA sequence: TGTGCCAGCAGCCATCGGGGAGGAGGCGGCTACACCTTC.

The CDR3 region is CASSLGAPPEQYF. CDR3 bases: TGTGCCAGCAGTTTGGGGGCACCCCCCGAGCAGTACTTC. The chain joins TRBV25-1 to TRBJ2-7; D might be TRBD1 (6 bases). This CDR3 spans 13 amino acids. The V end lost 5 bases, the J end lost 6 bases, and 14 bases lay between the germline ends. Germline V gives CDR1 MGHDK, CDR2 SYGVNS.

The rearrangement uses TRBV27 and TRBJ2-1; weak D call: TRBD1 (6 bases). The length of the CDR3 is 17 residues. Germline loops: CDR1 MNHEY, CDR2 SMNVEV (reference sequence). Trimming shortened V by 7 bases and J by 0 bases, and 19 bases separated the two germline ends. The CDR3 bases are TGTGCCAGCACTCGATCCGGGACAACCAGCTCCTACAATGAGCAGTTCTTC. Translating it yields CASTRSGTTSSYNEQFF.

The V gene is TRBV10-2, the J gene TRBJ2-5; TRBD2 agrees at 11 bases. The CDR3 runs 20 residues. The germline V gene has CDR1 WSHSY and CDR2 SAAADI. The V gene end was trimmed by 5 bases and the J gene end by 4 bases; junction bases not matched to a gene: 21. Here the CDR3 reads CASSPPLAGGPSGGGETQYF. The CDR3 DNA is TGCGCCAGCAGTCCCCCTTTAGCGGGAGGGCCGAGTGGTGGAGGAGAGACCCAGTACTTC.

This clone showed up just a few times. The chain has TRBV7-6 and TRBJ2-7, with 14 bases matching TRBD2. J gave up 1 base and V 3 bases, and 5 bases lay outside the gene matches. The CDR3 sequence is 17 residues long. Germline CDR1 SGHVS, CDR2 FNYEAQ. The CDR3 loop reads CASSLGLAGALSYEQYF. The CDR3 DNA is TGTGCCAGCAGCTTGGGACTAGCGGGAGCCCTATCCTACGAGCAGTACTTC. Full variable domain (rest looked up from reference TRBV7-6 and TRBJ2-7): GAGVSQSPRYKVTKRGQDVALRCDPISGHVSLYWYRQALGQGPEFLTYFNYEAQQDKSGLPNDRFSAERPEGSISTLTIQRTEQRDSAMYRCASSLGLAGALSYEQYFGPGTRLTVT.

The chain combines TRBV6-6 with TRBJ1-1; 12 nucleotides align to TRBD1. The CDR3 is made up of 16 amino acids. Germline V gene sequence: CDR1 MNHNY, CDR2 SVGAGI (reference sequence). V gave up 6 bases and J gave up 4 bases; unmatched junction bases: 9. CDR3 residues: CASRSGDRGLTTEAFF. The CDR3, as DNA: TGTGCCAGCAGATCAGGGGACAGGGGGCTGACCACTGAAGCTTTCTTT.